This T cell receptor (beta chain) comes out of a study of human T cells and chemical hapten exposure. Study-wide findings and caveats: After DPC sensitization, TCRs above 1 in 1000 frequency showed no change. Controls had significantly fewer large CDR3 similarity clusters than were formed by expanded TCRs.

This clonotype was found many times. The antigen is undetermined. Sample time point: patch test 1, 2 weeks after DPC sensitization. Indicated treatment: therapeutic diphenylcyclopropenone sensitization with weekly scalp DPC. The drawing of blood occurred before each patch test was applied. The library tagged each cDNA molecule with unique molecular identifiers. TCRdb re-called the RACE reads with MiXCR, one entry per CDR3 protein. Among roughly 120,000 distinct CDR3 sequences, around an eighth were seen once, and the ten largest hold 1.3% to 1.5%. The CDR3 runs 16 residues. Per germline, CDR1 LNHNV and CDR2 YYDKDF (reference sequence). Trimming cost V 0 bases and J 3 bases, with 14 bases left between them.

Sequencing was performed on whole blood, taken in connection with sensitization to the hapten diphenylcyclopropenone (DPC). This receptor was identified in a woman between 45 and 60 years old with alopecia areata. Some clones in this sample may be carry-over from other donors' samples. V gene TRBV15 combines with J gene TRBJ1-1; D gene unclear. The DNA of the CDR3 is TGTGCCACCAGCAGAGATGGGTCAACCTTAGACACTGAAGCTTTCTTT. It specifies CATSRDGSTLDTEAFF.